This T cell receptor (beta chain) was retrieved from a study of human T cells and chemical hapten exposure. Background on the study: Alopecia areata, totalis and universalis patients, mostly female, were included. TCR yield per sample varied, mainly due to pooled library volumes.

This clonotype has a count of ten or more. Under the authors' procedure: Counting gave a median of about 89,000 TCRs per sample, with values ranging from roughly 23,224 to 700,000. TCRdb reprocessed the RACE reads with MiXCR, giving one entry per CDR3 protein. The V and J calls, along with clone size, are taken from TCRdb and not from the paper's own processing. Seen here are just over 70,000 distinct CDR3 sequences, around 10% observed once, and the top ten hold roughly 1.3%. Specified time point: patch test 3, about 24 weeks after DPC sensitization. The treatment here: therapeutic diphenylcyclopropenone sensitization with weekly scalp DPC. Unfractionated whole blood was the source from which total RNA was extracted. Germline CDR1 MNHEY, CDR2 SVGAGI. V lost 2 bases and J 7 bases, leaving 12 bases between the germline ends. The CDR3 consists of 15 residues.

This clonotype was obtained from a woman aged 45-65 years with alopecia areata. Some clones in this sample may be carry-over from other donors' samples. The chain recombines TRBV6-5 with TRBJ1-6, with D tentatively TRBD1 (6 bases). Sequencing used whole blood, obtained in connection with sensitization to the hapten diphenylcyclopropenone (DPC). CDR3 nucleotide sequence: TGTGCCAGCAGTTACCAAGGACAGACAAATTCACCCCTCCACTTT. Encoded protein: CASSYQGQTNSPLHF.